These 5 T cell receptor beta chains originate from one sample sequenced in a study of monozygotic twins with inflammatory bowel disease. TCRdb reprocessed the 5' RACE reads and keeps a single row for each CDR3 protein, giving no DNA. Listed are approximately 380,000 distinct CDR3 sequences; approximately 2.8% falls within the top ten. The specimen was blood. The receptors shown here come from a human donor with ulcerative colitis or Crohn's disease, or a healthy co-twin of an affected twin (not recorded which).

The chain links TRBV11-3 to TRBJ2-3. CDR1 SGHNT and CDR2 YENEEA come from the germline V gene. This CDR3 is 12 amino acids long. CDR3 in amino acids: CASSDQKDTQYF. The full variable domain, its missing parts supplied by reference TRBV11-3 and TRBJ2-3, is EAGVVQSPRYKIIEKKQPVAFWCNPISGHNTLYWYLQNLGQGPELLIRYENEEAVDDSQLPKDRFSAERLKGVDSTLKIQPAELGDSAVYLCASSDQKDTQYFGPGTRLTVL.

The rearrangement links TRBV20-1 to TRBJ2-1; lacking DNA, the TRBD2 call made by TCRdb goes unchecked. This CDR3 comprises 14 residues. Germline CDR1 and CDR2: DFQATT and SNEGSKA (reference sequence). The CDR3 spells CRATVAGDYNEQFF.

V and J are TRBV20-1 and TRBJ2-1; the D gene TCRdb calls, TRBD2, cannot be checked with no DNA. Looked up from germline, CDR1 is DFQATT and CDR2 is SNEGSKA (reference sequence). The CDR3 contains 16 residues. The CDR3 region is CSARLASGGTNNEQFF.

This chain links TRBV7-9 with TRBJ1-5. The CDR3 has 12 amino acids. Per the germline V gene, CDR1 is SEHNR and CDR2 is FQNEAQ (reference sequence). The CDR3 is CASSLADQPQHF.

This chain uses TRBV5-1 with TRBJ2-3; the D gene TCRdb calls, TRBD2, cannot be checked with no DNA. The CDR3 has 13 amino acids. Germline V gene data show CDR1 as SGHRS and CDR2 as YFSETQ. CDR3 amino acids: CASGGLAGYTQYF.